Below, 8 T cell receptor beta chains from the same sample are listed, as sequenced in a study of persistence of HIV-infected CD4 T cells. No antigens are known for them. The libraries were made with immunoSEQ version 4 in survey mode. This table comes from immunoSEQ multiplex PCR, and its TCRdb copy is limited to in-frame clones, with some not included. The data show roughly 64,000 clones, more than 70% seen once. An overlapping HIV-1 Gag peptide pool stimulated these cells at approximately 0.91 ug/peptide/mL. Memory cells lacking CD40L and CD69 with high CD45RO were sorted. The material was CD4+ T cells sorted from PBMCs after roughly 20-hour stimulation, obtained from a patient who received antiretroviral therapy. Every receptor here comes from an adult man with HIV who was CMV-seropositive.

This clone showed up just a few times. CDR3 sequence reads: CASSSRGSGQGYGYTF. The CDR3 region has the DNA TGTGCCAGCAGTTCCCGGGGGTCGGGACAGGGCTATGGCTACACCTTC. The chain links TRBV28 to TRBJ1-2; 9 bases align to TRBD1. The CDR3 length is 16 residues. The trim removed 4 bases at V and 4 bases at J, leaving 10 bases unmatched. Germline loops: CDR1 MDHEN, CDR2 SYDVKM.

This chain uses TRBV5-1 with TRBJ1-2; 8 bases are shared with TRBD1. Germline values: CDR1 SGHRS, CDR2 YFSETQ. This CDR3 is built from 14 residues. V lost 0 bases, J lost 3 bases, and 1 base stayed unmatched. The chain's CDR3 is CASSLEQGDYGYTF. The CDR3 region has the DNA TGCGCCAGCAGCTTGGAACAGGGGGACTATGGCTACACCTTC.

This clone was picked up a small number of times. The chain is built from TRBV2 and TRBJ2-2; D is possibly TRBD2 (5 bases). In germline, CDR1 is SNHLY, CDR2 FYNNEI. The CDR3 consists of 15 residues. V was shortened by 5 bases and J by 5 bases, with 15 bases between the two germline ends. CDR3 nucleotide sequence: TGTGCCAGCAGTCCCCCCGGGATTAGTACCGGGGAGCTGTTTTTT. Amino acid sequence: CASSPPGISTGELFF.

The V and J genes are TRBV4-1 and TRBJ2-3, with 10 nucleotides matching TRBD2. V shed 4 bases and J 4 bases; nucleotides not matched to a gene: 11. CDR3 size: 17 residues. Looked up from germline, CDR1 is MGHRA and CDR2 is YSYEKL. CDR3 DNA: TGCGCCAGCAGCCGCCTTTTAGAGCGGGGGGGCTCAGATACGCAGTATTTT. Protein: CASSRLLERGGSDTQYF.

This chain uses TRBV28 with TRBJ2-3; 11 bases are a match to TRBD1. J gave up 6 bases and V 5 bases, and 7 bases lay outside the gene matches. From germline, CDR1 is MDHEN and CDR2 SYDVKM. The CDR3 contains 15 residues. The CDR3 DNA reads TGTGCCAGCAGTAGCCGGGACAGGGGGATGGATACGCAGTATTTT. This encodes CASSSRDRGMDTQYF.

This rearrangement joins TRBV6-1 to TRBJ1-1, with D unresolved. Trimming removed 1 base from V and 4 bases from J, with 7 bases in between. The germline V gene encodes CDR1 MNHNS and CDR2 SASEGT. This CDR3 comprises 13 residues. CDR3 region: CASSEGFTTEAFF. The CDR3 bases are TGTGCCAGCAGTGAAGGCTTTACCACTGAAGCTTTCTTT.

V usage is TRBV30 and J usage is TRBJ1-6; TRBD1 matches 7 bases. Germline CDR1 and CDR2: GTSNPN and SVGIG (reference sequence). The CDR3 extends over 15 amino acids. The J segment lost 7 bases and the V segment lost 2 bases, leaving 8 bases of the junction unmatched. The CDR3 spells CAWSLAGGMNSPLHF. CDR3 in DNA: TGTGCCTGGAGTCTCGCAGGGGGTATGAATTCACCCCTCCACTTT.

V usage is TRBV7-8 and J usage is TRBJ2-6; D gene uncertain. Trimming cost V 0 bases and J 0 bases, with 6 bases left between them. The CDR3 extends over 16 amino acids. Germline V lookup: CDR1 SGHVS, CDR2 FQNEAQ. The CDR3 region is CASSLADLSGANVLTF. CDR3 sequence (DNA): TGTGCCAGCAGCTTAGCAGACCTCTCTGGGGCCAACGTCCTGACTTTC.